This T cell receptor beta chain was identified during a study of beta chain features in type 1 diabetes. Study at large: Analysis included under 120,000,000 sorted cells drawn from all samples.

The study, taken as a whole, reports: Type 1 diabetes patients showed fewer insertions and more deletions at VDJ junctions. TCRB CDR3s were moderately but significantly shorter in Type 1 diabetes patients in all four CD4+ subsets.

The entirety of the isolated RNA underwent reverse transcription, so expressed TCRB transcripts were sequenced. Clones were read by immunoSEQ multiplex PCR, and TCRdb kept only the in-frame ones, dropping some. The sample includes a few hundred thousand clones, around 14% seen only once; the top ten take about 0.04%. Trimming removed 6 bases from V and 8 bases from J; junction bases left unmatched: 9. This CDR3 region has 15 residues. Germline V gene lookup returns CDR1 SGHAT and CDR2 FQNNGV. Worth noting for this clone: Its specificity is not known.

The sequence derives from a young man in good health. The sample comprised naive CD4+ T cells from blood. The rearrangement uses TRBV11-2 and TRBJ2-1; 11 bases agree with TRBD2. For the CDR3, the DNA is TGTGCCAGCAGGAGATCTAGCGGGGGGTCATATGAGCAGTTCTTC. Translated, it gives CASRRSSGGSYEQFF.